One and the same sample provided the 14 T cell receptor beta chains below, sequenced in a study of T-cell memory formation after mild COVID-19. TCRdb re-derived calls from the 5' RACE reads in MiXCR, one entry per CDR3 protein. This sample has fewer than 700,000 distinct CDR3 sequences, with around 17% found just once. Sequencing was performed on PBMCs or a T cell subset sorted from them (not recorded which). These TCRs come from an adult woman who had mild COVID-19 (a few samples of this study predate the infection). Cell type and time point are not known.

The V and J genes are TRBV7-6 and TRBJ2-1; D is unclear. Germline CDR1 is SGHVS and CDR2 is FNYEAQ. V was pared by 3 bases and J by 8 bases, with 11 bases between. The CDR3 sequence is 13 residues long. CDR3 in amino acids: CASSFFGVDEQFF. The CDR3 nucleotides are TGTGCCAGCAGCTTTTTTGGGGTGGATGAGCAGTTCTTC.

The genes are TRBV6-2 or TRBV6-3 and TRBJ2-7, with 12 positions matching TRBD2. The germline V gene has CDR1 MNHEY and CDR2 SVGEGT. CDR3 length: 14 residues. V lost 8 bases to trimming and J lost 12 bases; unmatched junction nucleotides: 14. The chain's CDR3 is CASGLAGFNRQLYF. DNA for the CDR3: TGTGCCAGCGGACTAGCGGGGTTCAATCGGCAGTTGTACTTC.

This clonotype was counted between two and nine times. The CDR3 loop is CASSFSRAHEQYF. As DNA, the CDR3 is TGTGCCAGCAGCTTTTCCAGGGCCCACGAGCAGTACTTC. The chain employs TRBV11-3 and TRBJ2-7; the D gene is possibly TRBD1 (5 bases). The CDR3 consists of 13 residues. Germline V CDR1 and CDR2: SGHNT, YENEEA. The V gene lost 3 bases and the J gene lost 5 bases, with 11 bases spanning the gap.

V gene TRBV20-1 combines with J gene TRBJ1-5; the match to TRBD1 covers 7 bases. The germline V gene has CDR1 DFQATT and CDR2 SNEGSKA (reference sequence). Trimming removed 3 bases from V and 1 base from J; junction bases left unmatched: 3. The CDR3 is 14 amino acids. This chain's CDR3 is CSARGQMSNQPQHF. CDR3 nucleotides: TGCAGTGCTAGGGGACAGATGAGCAATCAGCCCCAGCATTTT.

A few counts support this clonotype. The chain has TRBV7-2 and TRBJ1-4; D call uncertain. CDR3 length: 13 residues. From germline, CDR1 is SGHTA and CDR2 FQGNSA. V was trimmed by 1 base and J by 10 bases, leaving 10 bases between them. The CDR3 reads CASSLGLHRKLFF. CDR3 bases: TGTGCCAGCAGCTTAGGGCTGCACAGAAAACTGTTTTTT.

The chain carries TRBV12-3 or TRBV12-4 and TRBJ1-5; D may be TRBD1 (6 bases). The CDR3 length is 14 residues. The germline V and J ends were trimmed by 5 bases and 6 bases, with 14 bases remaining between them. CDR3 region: CASSLRGFGQPQHF. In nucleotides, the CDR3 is TGTGCCAGCAGTCTTAGGGGGTTCGGTCAGCCCCAGCATTTT.

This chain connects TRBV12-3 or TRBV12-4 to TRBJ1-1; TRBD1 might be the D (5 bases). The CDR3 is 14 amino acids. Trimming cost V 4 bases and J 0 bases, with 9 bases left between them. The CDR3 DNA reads TGTGCCAGCAGTTCAGGGATACTGAACACTGAAGCTTTCTTT. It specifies CASSSGILNTEAFF.

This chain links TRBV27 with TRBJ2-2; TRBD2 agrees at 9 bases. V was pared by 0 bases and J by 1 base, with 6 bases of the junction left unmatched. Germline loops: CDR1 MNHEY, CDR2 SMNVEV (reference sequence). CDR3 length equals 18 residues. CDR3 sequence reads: CASSLSGTSYGNTGELFF. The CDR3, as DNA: TGTGCCAGCAGTTTATCCGGGACTAGCTATGGGAACACCGGGGAGCTGTTTTTT.

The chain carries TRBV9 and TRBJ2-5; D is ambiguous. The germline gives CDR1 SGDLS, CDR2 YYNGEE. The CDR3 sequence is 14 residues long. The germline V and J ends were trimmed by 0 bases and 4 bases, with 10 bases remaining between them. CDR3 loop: CASSVDWPRETQYF. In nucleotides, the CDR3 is TGTGCCAGCAGCGTAGACTGGCCCCGAGAGACCCAGTACTTC.

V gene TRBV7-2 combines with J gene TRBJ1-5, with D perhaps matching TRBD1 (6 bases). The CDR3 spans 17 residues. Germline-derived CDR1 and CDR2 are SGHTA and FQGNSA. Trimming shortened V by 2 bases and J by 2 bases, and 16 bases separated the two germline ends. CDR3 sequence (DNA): TGTGCCAGCAGCTTAACAAGTAGGACAGACGGCAATCAGCCCCAGCATTTT. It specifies CASSLTSRTDGNQPQHF.

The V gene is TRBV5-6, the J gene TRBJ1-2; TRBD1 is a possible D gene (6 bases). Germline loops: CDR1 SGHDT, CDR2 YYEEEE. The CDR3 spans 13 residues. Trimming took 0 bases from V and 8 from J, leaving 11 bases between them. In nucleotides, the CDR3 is TGTGCCAGCAGCTTGGCAGGGGCGGCGGGCTACACCTTC. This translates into CASSLAGAAGYTF.

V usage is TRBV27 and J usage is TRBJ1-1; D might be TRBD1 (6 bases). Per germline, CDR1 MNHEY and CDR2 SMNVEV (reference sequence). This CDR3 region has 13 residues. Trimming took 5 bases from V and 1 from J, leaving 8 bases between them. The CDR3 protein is CASSGQRNTEAFF. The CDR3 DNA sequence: TGTGCCAGCAGTGGACAGAGGAACACTGAAGCTTTCTTT.

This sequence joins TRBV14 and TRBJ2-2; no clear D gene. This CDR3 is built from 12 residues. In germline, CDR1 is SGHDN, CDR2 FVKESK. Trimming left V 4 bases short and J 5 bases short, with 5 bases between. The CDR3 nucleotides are TGTGCCAGCAGCCCCTTAACCGGGGAGCTGTTTTTT. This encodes CASSPLTGELFF.

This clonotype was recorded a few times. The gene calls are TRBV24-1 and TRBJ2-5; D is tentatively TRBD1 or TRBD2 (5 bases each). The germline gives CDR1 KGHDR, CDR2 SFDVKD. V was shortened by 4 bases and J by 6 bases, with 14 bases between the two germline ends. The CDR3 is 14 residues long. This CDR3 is CATSDTGTKKTQYF. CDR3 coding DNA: TGTGCCACCAGTGACACCGGGACGAAAAAGACCCAGTACTTC.